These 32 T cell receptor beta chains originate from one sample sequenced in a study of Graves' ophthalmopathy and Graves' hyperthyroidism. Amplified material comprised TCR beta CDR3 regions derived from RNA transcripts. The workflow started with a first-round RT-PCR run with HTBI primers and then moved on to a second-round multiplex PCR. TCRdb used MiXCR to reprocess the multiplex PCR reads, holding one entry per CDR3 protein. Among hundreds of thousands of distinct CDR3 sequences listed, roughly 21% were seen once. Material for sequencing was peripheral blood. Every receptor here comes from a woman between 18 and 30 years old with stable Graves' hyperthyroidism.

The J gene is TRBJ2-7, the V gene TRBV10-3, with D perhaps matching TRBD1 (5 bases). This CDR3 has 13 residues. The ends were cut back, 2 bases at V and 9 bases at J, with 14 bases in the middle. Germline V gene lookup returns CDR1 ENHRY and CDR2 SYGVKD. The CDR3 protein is CAISEARQGPQYF. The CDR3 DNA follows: TGTGCCATCAGTGAGGCGCGGCAGGGCCCGCAGTACTTC.

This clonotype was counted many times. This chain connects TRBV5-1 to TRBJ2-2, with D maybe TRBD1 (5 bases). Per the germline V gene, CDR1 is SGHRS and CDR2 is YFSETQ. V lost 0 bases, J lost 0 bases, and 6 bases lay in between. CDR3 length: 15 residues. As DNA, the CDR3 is TGCGCCAGCAGCTTGGCAGGGTCGAACACCGGGGAGCTGTTTTTT. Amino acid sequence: CASSLAGSNTGELFF.

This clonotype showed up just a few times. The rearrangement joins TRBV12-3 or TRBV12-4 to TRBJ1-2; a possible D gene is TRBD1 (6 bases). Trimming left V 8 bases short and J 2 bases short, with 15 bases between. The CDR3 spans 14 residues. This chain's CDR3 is CASGQQGRNYGYTF. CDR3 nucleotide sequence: TGTGCCAGCGGTCAACAGGGTCGGAACTATGGCTACACCTTC.

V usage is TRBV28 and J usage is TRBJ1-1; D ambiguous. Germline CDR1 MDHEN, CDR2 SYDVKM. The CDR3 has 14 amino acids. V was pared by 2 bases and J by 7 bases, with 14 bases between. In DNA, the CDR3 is TGTGCCAGCAGTTTAGGTGGTCAAGGAAATGAAGCTTTCTTT. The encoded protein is CASSLGGQGNEAFF.

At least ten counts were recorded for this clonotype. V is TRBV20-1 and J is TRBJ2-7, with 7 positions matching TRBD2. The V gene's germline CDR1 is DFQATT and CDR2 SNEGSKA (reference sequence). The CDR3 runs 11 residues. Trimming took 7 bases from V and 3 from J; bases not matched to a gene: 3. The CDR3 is CSGSGNYEQYF. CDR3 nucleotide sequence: TGCAGTGGCAGCGGGAACTACGAGCAGTACTTC.

This chain's CDR3 is CASSHLADTGELFF. The CDR3 DNA is TGTGCCAGCAGCCACCTAGCGGACACCGGGGAGCTGTTTTTT. The chain links TRBV3-1 to TRBJ2-2, with 7 nucleotides matching TRBD2. This CDR3 is 14 amino acids long. Germline V gene data show CDR1 as LGHDT and CDR2 as YNNKEL (reference sequence). The V gene end was trimmed by 3 bases and the J gene end by 3 bases; junction bases not matched to a gene: 1.

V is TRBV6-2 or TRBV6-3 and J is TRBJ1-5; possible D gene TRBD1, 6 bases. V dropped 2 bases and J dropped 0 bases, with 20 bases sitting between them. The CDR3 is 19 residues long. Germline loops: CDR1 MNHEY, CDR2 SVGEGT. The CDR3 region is CASSYGAEGVDYSNQPQHF. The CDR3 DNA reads TGTGCCAGCAGTTACGGGGCCGAGGGGGTAGATTATAGCAATCAGCCCCAGCATTTT.

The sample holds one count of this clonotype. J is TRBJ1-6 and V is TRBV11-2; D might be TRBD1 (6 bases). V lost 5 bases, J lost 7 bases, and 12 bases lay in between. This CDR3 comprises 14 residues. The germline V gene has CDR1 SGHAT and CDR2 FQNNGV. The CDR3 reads CASSPGQFNSPLHF. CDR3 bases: TGTGCCAGCAGCCCAGGACAGTTCAATTCACCCCTCCACTTT.

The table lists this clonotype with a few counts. The DNA for the CDR3 is TGCGCCAGCTGGATTAGCGGGAGGGCCGGGGAGACCCAGTACTTC. It encodes CASWISGRAGETQYF. V and J are TRBV5-1 and TRBJ2-5, with TRBD2 matching over 11 bases. V shed 7 bases and J 5 bases; nucleotides not matched to a gene: 10. This CDR3 has 15 residues. Germline CDR1 SGHRS, CDR2 YFSETQ. Together with reference TRBV5-1 and TRBJ2-5, the CDR3 gives the full variable domain: KAGVTQTPRYLIKTRGQQVTLSCSPISGHRSVSWYQQTPGQGLQFLFEYFSETQRNKGNFPGRFSGRQFSNSRSEMNVSTLELGDSALYLCASWISGRAGETQYFGPGTRLLVL.

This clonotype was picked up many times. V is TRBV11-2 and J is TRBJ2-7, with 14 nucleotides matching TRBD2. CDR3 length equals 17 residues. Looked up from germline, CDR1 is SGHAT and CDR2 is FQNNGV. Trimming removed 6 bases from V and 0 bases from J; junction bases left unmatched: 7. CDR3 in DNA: TGTGCCAGCAGGGGACTAGCGGGGGCATCACACTCCTACGAGCAGTACTTC. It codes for CASRGLAGASHSYEQYF.

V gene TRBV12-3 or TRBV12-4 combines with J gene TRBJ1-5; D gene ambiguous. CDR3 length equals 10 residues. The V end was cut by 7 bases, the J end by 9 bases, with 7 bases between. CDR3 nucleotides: TGTGCCAGCAAGGAGCGGCCCCAGCATTTT. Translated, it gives CASKERPQHF.

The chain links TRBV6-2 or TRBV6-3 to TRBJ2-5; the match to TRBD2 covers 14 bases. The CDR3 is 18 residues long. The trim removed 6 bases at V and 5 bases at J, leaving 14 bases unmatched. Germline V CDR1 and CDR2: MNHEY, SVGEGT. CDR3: CASSFTPGLAGGLETQYF. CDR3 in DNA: TGTGCCAGCAGCTTTACCCCCGGACTAGCGGGAGGATTGGAGACCCAGTACTTC.

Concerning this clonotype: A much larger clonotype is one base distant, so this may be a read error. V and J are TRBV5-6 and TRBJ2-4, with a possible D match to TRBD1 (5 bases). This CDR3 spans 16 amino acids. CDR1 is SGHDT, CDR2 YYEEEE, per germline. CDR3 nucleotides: TGTGCCAGCAGCCTCGGACACCTAGGAGCCAAAAACACTCAGTACTTC. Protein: CASSLGHLGAKNTQYF.

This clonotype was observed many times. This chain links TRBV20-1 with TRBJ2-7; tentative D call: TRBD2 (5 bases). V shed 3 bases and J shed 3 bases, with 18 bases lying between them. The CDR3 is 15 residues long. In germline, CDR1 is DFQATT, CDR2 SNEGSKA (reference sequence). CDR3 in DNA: TGCAGTGCTAGGGAATCCCGGGGTGTAGGCTACGAGCAGTACTTC. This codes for CSARESRGVGYEQYF.

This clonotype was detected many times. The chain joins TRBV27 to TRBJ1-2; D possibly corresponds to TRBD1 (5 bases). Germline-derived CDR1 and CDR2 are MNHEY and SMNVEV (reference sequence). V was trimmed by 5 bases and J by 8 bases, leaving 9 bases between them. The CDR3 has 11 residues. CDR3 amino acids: CASSPGVGYTF. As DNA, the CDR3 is TGTGCCAGCAGTCCGGGGGTGGGCTACACCTTC.

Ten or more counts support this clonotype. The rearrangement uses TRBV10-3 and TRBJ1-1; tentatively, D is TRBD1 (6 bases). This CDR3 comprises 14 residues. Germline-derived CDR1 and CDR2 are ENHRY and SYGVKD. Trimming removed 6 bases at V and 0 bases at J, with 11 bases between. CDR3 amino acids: CAIRRTAMNTEAFF. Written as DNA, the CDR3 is TGTGCCATCAGAAGGACAGCCATGAACACTGAAGCTTTCTTT.

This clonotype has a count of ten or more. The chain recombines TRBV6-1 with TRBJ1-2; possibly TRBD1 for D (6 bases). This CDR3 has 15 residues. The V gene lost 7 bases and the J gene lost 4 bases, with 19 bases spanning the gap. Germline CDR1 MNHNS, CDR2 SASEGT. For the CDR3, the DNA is TGTGCCAGCACCCCCCGGAGCGACAGGACCTATGGCTACACCTTC. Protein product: CASTPRSDRTYGYTF.

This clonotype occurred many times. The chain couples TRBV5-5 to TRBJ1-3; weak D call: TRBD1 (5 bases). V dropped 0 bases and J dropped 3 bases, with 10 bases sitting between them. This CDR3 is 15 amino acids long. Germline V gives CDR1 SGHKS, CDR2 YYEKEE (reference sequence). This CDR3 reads CASSLVPGDGNTIYF. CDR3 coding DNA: TGTGCCAGCAGCTTGGTTCCGGGGGATGGAAACACCATATATTTT. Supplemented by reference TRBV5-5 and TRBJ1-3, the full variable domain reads DAGVTQSPTHLIKTRGQQVTLRCSPISGHKSVSWYQQVLGQGPQFIFQYYEKEERGRGNFPDRFSARQFPNYSSELNVNALLLGDSALYLCASSLVPGDGNTIYFGEGSWLTVV.

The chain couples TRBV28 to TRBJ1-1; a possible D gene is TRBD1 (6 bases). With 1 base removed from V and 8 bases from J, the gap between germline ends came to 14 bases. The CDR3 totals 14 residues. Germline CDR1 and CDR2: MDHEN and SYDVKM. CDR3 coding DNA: TGTGCCAGCAGTTTATACAGTGGGGGCTCGGAAGCTTTCTTT. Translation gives CASSLYSGGSEAFF.

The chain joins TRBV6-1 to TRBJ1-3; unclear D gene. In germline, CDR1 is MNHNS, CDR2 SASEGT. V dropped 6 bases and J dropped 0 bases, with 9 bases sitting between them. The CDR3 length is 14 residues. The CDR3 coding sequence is TGTGCCAGCAGCGACCCCCCCTCTGGAAACACCATATATTTT. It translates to CASSDPPSGNTIYF.

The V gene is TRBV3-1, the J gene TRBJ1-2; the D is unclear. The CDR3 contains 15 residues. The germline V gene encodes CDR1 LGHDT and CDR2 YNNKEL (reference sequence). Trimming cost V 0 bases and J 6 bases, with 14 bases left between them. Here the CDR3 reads CASSQESRTFDGYTF. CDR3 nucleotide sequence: TGTGCCAGCAGCCAAGAGTCCCGAACATTCGATGGCTACACCTTC.

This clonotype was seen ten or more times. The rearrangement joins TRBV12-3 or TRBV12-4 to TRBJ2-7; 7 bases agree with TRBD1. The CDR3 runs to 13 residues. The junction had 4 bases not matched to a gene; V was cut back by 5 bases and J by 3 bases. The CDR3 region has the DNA TGTGCCAGCAGTCTGGGACAGAACTACGAGCAGTACTTC. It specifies CASSLGQNYEQYF.

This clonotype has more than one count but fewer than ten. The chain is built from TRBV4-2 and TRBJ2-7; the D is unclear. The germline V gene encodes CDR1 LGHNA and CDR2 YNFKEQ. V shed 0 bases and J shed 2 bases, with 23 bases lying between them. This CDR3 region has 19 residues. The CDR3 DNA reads TGTGCCAGCAGCCAAGATCTGGAAAGTGGATTAGAACCCACCTACGAGCAGTACTTC. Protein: CASSQDLESGLEPTYEQYF.

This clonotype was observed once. The CDR3 sequence is CASSQSGGPVYGYTF. The DNA of the CDR3 is TGTGCCAGCAGCCAATCAGGGGGCCCCGTCTATGGCTACACCTTC. The rearrangement joins TRBV11-2 to TRBJ1-2, with TRBD1 matching over 8 bases. Germline trimming cut 5 bases from V and 4 bases from J; bases unmatched to any gene: 9. Germline V lookup: CDR1 SGHAT, CDR2 FQNNGV. This CDR3 is 15 amino acids long. The entire variable domain, with the rest obtained from reference TRBV11-2 and TRBJ1-2, is as follows: EAGVAQSPRYKIIEKRQSVAFWCNPISGHATLYWYQQILGQGPKLLIQFQNNGVVDDSQLPKDRFSAERLKGVDSTLKIQPAKLEDSAVYLCASSQSGGPVYGYTFGSGTRLTVV.

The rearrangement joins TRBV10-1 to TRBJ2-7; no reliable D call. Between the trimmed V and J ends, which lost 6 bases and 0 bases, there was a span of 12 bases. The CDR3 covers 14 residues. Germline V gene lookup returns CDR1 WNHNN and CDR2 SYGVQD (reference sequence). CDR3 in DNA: TGCGCCAGCAGCAAGAGTTATGCCTCCTACGAGCAGTACTTC. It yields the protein CASSKSYASYEQYF.

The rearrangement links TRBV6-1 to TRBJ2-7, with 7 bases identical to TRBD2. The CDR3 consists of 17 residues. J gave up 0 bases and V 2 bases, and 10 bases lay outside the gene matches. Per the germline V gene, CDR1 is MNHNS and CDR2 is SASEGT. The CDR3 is CASSEWEGFLSSYEQYF. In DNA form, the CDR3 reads TGTGCCAGCAGTGAATGGGAGGGGTTCCTAAGCTCCTACGAGCAGTACTTC.

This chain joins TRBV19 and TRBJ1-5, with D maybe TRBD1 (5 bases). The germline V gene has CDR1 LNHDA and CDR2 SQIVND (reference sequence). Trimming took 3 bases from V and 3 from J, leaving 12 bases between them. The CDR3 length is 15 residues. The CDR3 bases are TGTGCCAGTAGTATCAGGGTTGGCCCCAATCAGCCCCAGCATTTT. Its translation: CASSIRVGPNQPQHF.

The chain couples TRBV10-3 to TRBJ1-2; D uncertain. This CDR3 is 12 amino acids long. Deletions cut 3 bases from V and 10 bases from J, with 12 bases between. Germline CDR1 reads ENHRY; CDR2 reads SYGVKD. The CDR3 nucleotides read TGTGCCATCAGTGACGAAACGGGTGTCTACACCTTC. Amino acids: CAISDETGVYTF.

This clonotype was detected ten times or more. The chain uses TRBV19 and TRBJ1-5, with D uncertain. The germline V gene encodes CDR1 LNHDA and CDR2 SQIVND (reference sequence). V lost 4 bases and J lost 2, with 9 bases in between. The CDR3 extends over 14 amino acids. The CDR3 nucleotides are TGTGCCAGTAGTAGACCAACGGGCAATCAGCCCCAGCATTTT. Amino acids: CASSRPTGNQPQHF.

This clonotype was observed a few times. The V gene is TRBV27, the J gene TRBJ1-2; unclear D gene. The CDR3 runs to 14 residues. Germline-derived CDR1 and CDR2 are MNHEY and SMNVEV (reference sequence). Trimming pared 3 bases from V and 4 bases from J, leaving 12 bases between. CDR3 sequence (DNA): TGTGCCAGCAGTTTTGGCCTACGGGGCTATGGCTACACCTTC. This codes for CASSFGLRGYGYTF.

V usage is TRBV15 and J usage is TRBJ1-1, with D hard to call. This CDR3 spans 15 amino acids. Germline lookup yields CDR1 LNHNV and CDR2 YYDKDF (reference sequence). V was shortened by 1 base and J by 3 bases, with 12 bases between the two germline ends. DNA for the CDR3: TGTGCCACCAGCAGAGCTACAGTGTTTGACACTGAAGCTTTCTTT. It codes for CATSRATVFDTEAFF.

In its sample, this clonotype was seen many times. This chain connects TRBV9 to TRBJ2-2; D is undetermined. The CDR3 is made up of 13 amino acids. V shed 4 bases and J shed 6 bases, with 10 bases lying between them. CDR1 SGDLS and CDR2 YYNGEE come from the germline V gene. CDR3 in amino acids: CASSTDAAGELFF. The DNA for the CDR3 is TGTGCCAGCAGCACCGACGCTGCCGGGGAGCTGTTTTTT. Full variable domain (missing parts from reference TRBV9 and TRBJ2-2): DSGVTQTPKHLITATGQRVTLRCSPRSGDLSVYWYQQSLDQGLQFLIQYYNGEERAKGNILERFSAQQFPDLHSELNLSSLELGDSALYFCASSTDAAGELFFGEGSRLTVL.